The 14 T cell receptor beta chains listed next were all sequenced from one sample in a study of T cell responses to AZD1222 COVID-19 vaccine. The assay was immunoSEQ multiplex PCR, and TCRdb's table has in-frame clones only and misses some. The table has some 160,000 clones, around 92% seen once. Material: peripheral blood, obtained on day 0 of AZD1222 vaccination. The receptor set was obtained from an adult in good health.

J is TRBJ2-5 and V is TRBV7-8, with D perhaps TRBD1 (6 bases). Germline loops: CDR1 SGHVS, CDR2 FQNEAQ. V was shortened by 5 bases and J by 4 bases, with 17 bases between the two germline ends. This CDR3 contains 15 residues. In DNA, the CDR3 is TGTGCCAGCAGCCATCAGGGGTGGGCGACAGAGACCCAGTACTTC. Encoded protein: CASSHQGWATETQYF.

The V call is TRBV5-1, the J call TRBJ1-6, with D tentatively TRBD1 (5 bases). V was cut by 0 bases and J by 10 bases, with 14 bases left in between. The CDR3 covers 15 residues. Germline CDR1 reads SGHRS; CDR2 reads YFSETQ. The CDR3 reads CASSLAQGPASPLHF. CDR3 DNA: TGCGCCAGCAGCTTGGCGCAGGGCCCGGCCTCACCCCTCCACTTT.

J is TRBJ1-4 and V is TRBV27, with 9 positions matching TRBD1. The CDR3 totals 15 residues. From germline, CDR1 is MNHEY and CDR2 SMNVEV (reference sequence). The V segment lost 7 bases and the J segment 4 bases; nucleotides outside the gene matches: 7. The CDR3 reads CASTPGTGINEKLFF. DNA for the CDR3: TGTGCCAGCACCCCCGGGACAGGGATTAATGAAAAACTGTTTTTT.

The CDR3 DNA reads TGTGCCAGCAGCTTGAGGGGGAACACTGAAGCTTTCTTT. This encodes CASSLRGNTEAFF. The chain joins TRBV7-3 to TRBJ1-1; D possibly corresponds to TRBD1 (5 bases). From germline, CDR1 is SGHTA and CDR2 FQGTGA. Trimming pared 3 bases from V and 1 base from J, leaving 6 bases between. The CDR3 covers 13 residues.

This clone occurred once. The V and J genes are TRBV18 and TRBJ1-2; TRBD1 matches at 9 bases. Germline CDR1 KGHSH, CDR2 LQKENI. Trimming cost V 3 bases and J 6 bases; bases outside gene matches: 5. There are 14 residues in the CDR3. CDR3 sequence: CASSPTGTGNGYTF. The CDR3 nucleotides are TGTGCCAGCTCACCTACCGGGACAGGGAATGGCTACACCTTC.

This chain connects TRBV10-2 to TRBJ1-5; D call uncertain. The ends were cut back, 6 bases at V and 6 bases at J, with 15 bases in the middle. This CDR3 has 14 residues. Looked up from germline, CDR1 is WSHSY and CDR2 is SAAADI. CDR3: CASRERGGFQPQHF. The CDR3 coding sequence is TGCGCCAGCAGAGAACGCGGCGGGTTTCAGCCCCAGCATTTT.

V and J are TRBV20-1 and TRBJ2-7, with D unresolved. V was cut by 5 bases and J by 3 bases, with 5 bases left in between. The CDR3 consists of 10 residues. The germline gives CDR1 DFQATT, CDR2 SNEGSKA (reference sequence). The CDR3 DNA reads TGCAGTGCTCTCGACTACGAGCAGTACTTC. Translating gives CSALDYEQYF.

Comments on this clone: This specimen includes other DNA sequences encoding the same CDR3. The gene calls are TRBV14 and TRBJ2-7, with TRBD2 as a possible D gene (6 bases). Germline CDR1 reads SGHDN; CDR2 reads FVKESK. The CDR3 covers 13 residues. V was trimmed by 0 bases and J by 7 bases, leaving 10 bases between them. The CDR3 here is CASSQELRGEQYF. The DNA for the CDR3 is TGTGCCAGCAGCCAAGAATTGCGGGGTGAGCAGTACTTC.

This chain connects TRBV28 to TRBJ1-1; 7 nucleotides match TRBD1. V trimming: 5 bases; J trimming: 6 bases; junction bases outside the gene matches: 12. This CDR3 has 15 residues. Germline-derived CDR1 and CDR2 are MDHEN and SYDVKM. The CDR3 loop reads CASSRADRVEPEAFF. The CDR3 DNA is TGTGCCAGCAGTCGGGCAGACAGGGTAGAGCCTGAAGCTTTCTTT. The whole variable domain, filled in from reference TRBV28 and TRBJ1-1, reads DVKVTQSSRYLVKRTGEKVFLECVQDMDHENMFWYRQDPGLGLRLIYFSYDVKMKEKGDIPEGYSVSREKKERFSLILESASTNQTSMYLCASSRADRVEPEAFFGQGTRLTVV.

The rearrangement joins TRBV24-1 to TRBJ1-3; D gene uncertain. V lost 7 bases, J lost 1 base, and 16 bases lay in between. There are 16 residues in the CDR3. The germline V gene has CDR1 KGHDR and CDR2 SFDVKD. The CDR3 protein is CATRALQVASGNTIYF. The DNA for the CDR3 is TGTGCCACCAGGGCCTTGCAGGTAGCATCTGGAAACACCATATATTTT.

The CDR3 nucleotides read TGTGCCAGCAGCCAAAGGTGGTCCGGACGGACTGAAGCTTTCTTT. It translates to CASSQRWSGRTEAFF. This chain uses TRBV14 with TRBJ1-1; unclear D gene. Trimming stripped 2 bases from V and 5 bases from J, with 15 bases between. CDR3 length equals 15 residues. Per germline, CDR1 SGHDN and CDR2 FVKESK.

The rearrangement links TRBV4-2 to TRBJ2-1; 7 bases fit TRBD1. CDR3 size: 15 residues. CDR1 and CDR2 (germline): LGHNA, YNFKEQ. J was trimmed by 10 bases and V by 0 bases; bases with no gene match: 9. The chain's CDR3 is CASSQDLQGLNEQFF. The CDR3 region has the DNA TGTGCCAGCAGCCAAGATTTACAGGGGCTTAACGAGCAGTTCTTC.

The rearrangement uses TRBV19 and TRBJ1-2; D possibly corresponds to TRBD1 (6 bases). This CDR3 has 13 amino acids. V lost 7 bases, J lost 2 bases, and 11 bases lay in between. From germline, CDR1 is LNHDA and CDR2 SQIVND (reference sequence). CDR3 sequence: CASNPGHNYGYTF. The CDR3 DNA reads TGTGCCAGTAACCCGGGACACAACTATGGCTACACCTTC.

This chain links TRBV27 with TRBJ2-2, with D perhaps matching TRBD1 or TRBD2 (5 bases each). The CDR3 loop spans 13 amino acids. Germline CDR1 MNHEY, CDR2 SMNVEV (reference sequence). V lost 6 bases, J lost 5 bases, and 10 bases lay in between. The CDR3 spells CASSPWGTGELFF. CDR3 DNA: TGTGCCAGCAGCCCTTGGGGGACCGGGGAGCTGTTTTTT.